The rows below give T cell receptor beta chains drawn from one sample of a study of T-cell reconstitution after alpha-beta-depleted transplantation in children. TCRdb analysed the PCR reads with MiXCR anew, one entry per CDR3 protein. The data contain approximately 430,000 distinct CDR3 sequences, around 15% of them singletons. The input for sequencing was PBMCs, mostly from graft donor cells, taken 360 days after TCRalphabeta/CD19-depleted stem cell transplant. The source of these receptors is a boy under two years old who had a stem cell transplant for Wiskott-Aldrich syndrome, so the T cells may come from the graft donor. CDR3s include the opening cysteine and the closing phenylalanine or tryptophan. The order of the fields is V gene, J gene, clone size, D gene, CDR3 DNA, CDR3 protein. D genes are given only for firm matches. Expanded clones get a size class; other rows say once, few or many, or leave the size out.

v_gene: TRBV29-1
j_gene: TRBJ2-7
abundance: many
d_gene: NA
CDR3nt: TGCAGCGTTAAGGGGCCAACCTACGAGCAGTACTTC
CDR3aa: CSVKGPTYEQYF

v_gene: TRBV3-1
j_gene: TRBJ1-6
abundance: few
d_gene: NA
CDR3nt: TGTGCCAGCAGCCGACTGGGACTACAGGCTGGTAATTCACCCCTCCACTTT
CDR3aa: CASSRLGLQAGNSPLHF

v_gene: TRBV12-3/TRBV12-4
j_gene: TRBJ1-6
abundance: NA
d_gene: NA
CDR3nt: TGTGCCAGCAGTTTGACAGGTTATAATTCACCCCTCCACTTT
CDR3aa: CASSLTGYNSPLHF

v_gene: TRBV28
j_gene: TRBJ2-5
abundance: few
d_gene: NA
CDR3nt: TGTGCCAGCAGTTCGCGTACCCAAGAGACCCAGTACTTC
CDR3aa: CASSSRTQETQYF

v_gene: TRBV27
j_gene: TRBJ1-1
abundance: many
d_gene: NA
CDR3nt: TGTGCCAGCAGTTTGAGCAGAGGAGGGGGGAACACTGAAGCTTTCTTT
CDR3aa: CASSLSRGGGNTEAFF

v_gene: TRBV7-9
j_gene: TRBJ2-5
abundance: many
d_gene: NA
CDR3nt: TGTGCCAGCAGCTTAGTCCCGGGACAAGAGACCCAGTACTTC
CDR3aa: CASSLVPGQETQYF

v_gene: TRBV7-9
j_gene: TRBJ2-5
abundance: few
d_gene: NA
CDR3nt: TGTGCCAGCAGCTTAGTTTGGGGGCCAGAGACCCAGTACTTC
CDR3aa: CASSLVWGPETQYF

v_gene: TRBV6-5
j_gene: TRBJ1-2
abundance: few
d_gene: TRBD1
CDR3nt: TGTGCCAGCAGTAGGACAGGCTATGGCTACACCTTC
CDR3aa: CASSRTGYGYTF

v_gene: TRBV10-3
j_gene: TRBJ2-3
abundance: many
d_gene: TRBD1
CDR3nt: TGTGCCACCCAAGGGGACAGGAACACAGATACGCAGTATTTT
CDR3aa: CATQGDRNTDTQYF

v_gene: TRBV6-2/TRBV6-3
j_gene: TRBJ2-1
abundance: NA
d_gene: TRBD2
CDR3nt: TGTGCCAGCAGAAAAGGACTAGCGGAAGTGTACAATGAGCAGTTCTTC
CDR3aa: CASRKGLAEVYNEQFF

v_gene: TRBV2
j_gene: TRBJ2-7
abundance: NA
d_gene: NA
CDR3nt: TGTGCCAGCTTCGGCCCGAGGGGAAGTTCCTACGAGCAGTACTTC
CDR3aa: CASFGPRGSSYEQYF

v_gene: TRBV5-1
j_gene: TRBJ2-3
abundance: few
d_gene: NA
CDR3nt: TGCGCCAGCAGCTTGAGGGACCCCCTCAGGGGCGGCAACACAGATACGCAGTATTTT
CDR3aa: CASSLRDPLRGGNTDTQYF

v_gene: TRBV20-1
j_gene: TRBJ2-4
abundance: few
d_gene: NA
CDR3nt: TGCAGTGCCGCTGGCCGTCGGGGGGCCGTAAACATTCAGTACTTC
CDR3aa: CSAAGRRGAVNIQYF

v_gene: TRBV2
j_gene: TRBJ2-5
abundance: few
d_gene: NA
CDR3nt: TGTGCCAGCAGTGGCCGGCTCCAAGAGACCCAGTACTTC
CDR3aa: CASSGRLQETQYF

v_gene: TRBV5-1
j_gene: TRBJ2-7
abundance: few
d_gene: NA
CDR3nt: TGCGCCAGCAGCTCCCTCGGTAACTACGAGCAGTACTTC
CDR3aa: CASSSLGNYEQYF

v_gene: TRBV4-3
j_gene: TRBJ2-2
abundance: few
d_gene: TRBD2
CDR3nt: TGCGCCAGCAGCTTAACTAGCGATGGCACCGGGGAGCTGTTTTTT
CDR3aa: CASSLTSDGTGELFF

v_gene: TRBV5-1
j_gene: TRBJ2-3
abundance: NA
d_gene: NA
CDR3nt: TGCGCCAGCAGCTTGGTGCCCTCGGGGGATACGCAGTATTTT
CDR3aa: CASSLVPSGDTQYF

v_gene: TRBV18
j_gene: TRBJ2-5
abundance: NA
d_gene: NA
CDR3nt: TGTGCCAGCTCAGCGTACCAAGAGACCCAGTACTTC
CDR3aa: CASSAYQETQYF

v_gene: TRBV20-1
j_gene: TRBJ1-6
abundance: few
d_gene: NA
CDR3nt: TGCAGTGCTCCGACCAGCTCCTATAATTCACCCCTCCACTTT
CDR3aa: CSAPTSSYNSPLHF

v_gene: TRBV5-1
j_gene: TRBJ2-3
abundance: few
d_gene: NA
CDR3nt: TGCGCCAGCAGCTTGGATAATACGCAGTATTTT
CDR3aa: CASSLDNTQYF

v_gene: TRBV5-1
j_gene: TRBJ2-2
abundance: few
d_gene: NA
CDR3nt: TGCGCCAGCAGCTCACTAACCGGCCCAACCGGGGAGCTGTTTTTT
CDR3aa: CASSSLTGPTGELFF

v_gene: TRBV6-5
j_gene: TRBJ2-5
abundance: NA
d_gene: NA
CDR3nt: TGTGCCAGCAGTTACTCGATCAGGGGACCTCAAGAGACCCAGTACTTC
CDR3aa: CASSYSIRGPQETQYF

v_gene: TRBV7-8
j_gene: TRBJ2-3
abundance: few
d_gene: NA
CDR3nt: TGTGCCAGCAGCCCGATCGGCAGGAGTCTAGTGCAGTATTTT
CDR3aa: CASSPIGRSLVQYF

v_gene: TRBV28
j_gene: TRBJ2-1
abundance: few
d_gene: NA
CDR3nt: TGTGCCAGCAGTTCTACGGACGAAGGGCCCTGGGGCTCCTACAATGAGCAGTTCTTC
CDR3aa: CASSSTDEGPWGSYNEQFF

v_gene: TRBV3-1
j_gene: TRBJ2-1
abundance: NA
d_gene: TRBD1
CDR3nt: TGTGCCAGCAGCCAAATTCCTCCCGGGACAGGGGGTAGAAATGAGCAGTTCTTC
CDR3aa: CASSQIPPGTGGRNEQFF

v_gene: TRBV11-2
j_gene: TRBJ2-2
abundance: few
d_gene: TRBD1
CDR3nt: TGTGCCAGCAGCCGCCTGGGACAGGGCAGGAACACCGGGGAGCTGTTTTTT
CDR3aa: CASSRLGQGRNTGELFF

v_gene: TRBV2
j_gene: TRBJ2-3
abundance: NA
d_gene: NA
CDR3nt: TGTGCCAGCAGTAAGGTCTCCAACACAGATACGCAGTATTTT
CDR3aa: CASSKVSNTDTQYF

v_gene: TRBV5-1
j_gene: TRBJ2-3
abundance: few
d_gene: NA
CDR3nt: TGCGCCAGCAGCTCGCATCTCAAGGGGCTATACGAAGATACGCAGTATTTT
CDR3aa: CASSSHLKGLYEDTQYF

v_gene: TRBV6-2/TRBV6-3
j_gene: TRBJ2-7
abundance: NA
d_gene: TRBD2
CDR3nt: TGTGCCAGCAGCCCCGGGCGACTAGCGGGAGGACCAAACTCCTACGAGCTGTACTTC
CDR3aa: CASSPGRLAGGPNSYELYF

v_gene: TRBV29-1
j_gene: TRBJ2-7
abundance: few
d_gene: TRBD1
CDR3nt: TGCAGCGTTGTCAACAGGGGTCCCTACGAGCAGTACTTC
CDR3aa: CSVVNRGPYEQYF

v_gene: TRBV5-1
j_gene: TRBJ2-1
abundance: few
d_gene: TRBD2
CDR3nt: TGCGCCAGCAGCTTCCTGACTAGCGGGAGAAATGAGCAGTTCTTC
CDR3aa: CASSFLTSGRNEQFF

v_gene: TRBV7-9
j_gene: TRBJ2-3
abundance: few
d_gene: NA
CDR3nt: TGTGCCAGCAGCTTAATGGGCGACTTCACAGATACGCAGTATTTT
CDR3aa: CASSLMGDFTDTQYF

v_gene: TRBV5-1
j_gene: TRBJ1-4
abundance: NA
d_gene: NA
CDR3nt: TGCGCCAGCAGCTTGGGCCCTACAGCTAATGAAAAACTGTTTTTT
CDR3aa: CASSLGPTANEKLFF

v_gene: TRBV7-9
j_gene: TRBJ1-1
abundance: few
d_gene: NA
CDR3nt: TGTGCCAGCAGCCACTTCGGCAAGGGGTACACTGAAGCTTTCTTT
CDR3aa: CASSHFGKGYTEAFF

v_gene: TRBV11-2
j_gene: TRBJ2-2
abundance: NA
d_gene: TRBD2
CDR3nt: TGTGCCAGCAGCTTATTCCCCCTCCCATCACCGGGACTAGCGACGACCGGGGAGCTGTTTTTT
CDR3aa: CASSLFPLPSPGLATTGELFF

v_gene: TRBV18
j_gene: TRBJ1-1
abundance: few
d_gene: NA
CDR3nt: TGTGCCAGCTCACCCACAGGGAGTATGACTTTCTTT
CDR3aa: CASSPTGSMTFF

v_gene: TRBV2
j_gene: TRBJ2-1
abundance: few
d_gene: NA
CDR3nt: TGTGCCAGCAGTTGGGGCCGGACCATCTCCTACAATGAGCAGTTCTTC
CDR3aa: CASSWGRTISYNEQFF

v_gene: TRBV20-1
j_gene: TRBJ2-1
abundance: NA
d_gene: TRBD2
CDR3nt: TGCAGTGCTAGAGAGTCGCTGACTAGCGGCGGGAACCCGAATGAGCAGTTCTTC
CDR3aa: CSARESLTSGGNPNEQFF

v_gene: TRBV10-3
j_gene: TRBJ2-7
abundance: NA
d_gene: TRBD1
CDR3nt: TGTGCCCCACAGGGGCAGCCGCCTACCTACGAGCAGTACTTC
CDR3aa: CAPQGQPPTYEQYF

v_gene: TRBV5-1
j_gene: TRBJ2-7
abundance: NA
d_gene: NA
CDR3nt: TGCGCCAGCAGCAACGGCCTAGGGCCCGGGTACTACGAGCAGTACTTC
CDR3aa: CASSNGLGPGYYEQYF

v_gene: TRBV29-1
j_gene: TRBJ2-1
abundance: few
d_gene: NA
CDR3nt: TGCAGCGTTGAAATGCCAGTAACACACAATGAGCAGTTCTTC
CDR3aa: CSVEMPVTHNEQFF

v_gene: TRBV24-1
j_gene: TRBJ2-1
abundance: NA
d_gene: NA
CDR3nt: TGTGCCACCAGTGATTTGAGTAGCAACAATGAGCAGTTCTTC
CDR3aa: CATSDLSSNNEQFF

v_gene: TRBV29-1
j_gene: TRBJ2-7
abundance: few
d_gene: TRBD1
CDR3nt: TGCAGCGTCAATCTCCGGGACAGGGGCTCCTACGAGCAGTACTTC
CDR3aa: CSVNLRDRGSYEQYF

v_gene: TRBV20-1
j_gene: TRBJ1-1
abundance: NA
d_gene: NA
CDR3nt: TGCAGTGCTAGAGGGACAGACCGCACTGAAGCTTTCTTT
CDR3aa: CSARGTDRTEAFF

v_gene: TRBV29-1
j_gene: TRBJ1-1
abundance: NA
d_gene: NA
CDR3nt: TGCAGCGTTGAGAACTCACAGGGTCACACTGAAGCTTTCTTT
CDR3aa: CSVENSQGHTEAFF

v_gene: TRBV3-1
j_gene: TRBJ1-4
abundance: NA
d_gene: NA
CDR3nt: TGTGCCAGCAGCCTTCGACAGGATGCCGAAAAACTGTTTTTT
CDR3aa: CASSLRQDAEKLFF

v_gene: TRBV20-1
j_gene: TRBJ1-1
abundance: NA
d_gene: NA
CDR3nt: TGCAGTGCGAGGGCGAACACTGAAGCTTTCTTT
CDR3aa: CSARANTEAFF

v_gene: TRBV12-3/TRBV12-4
j_gene: TRBJ1-1
abundance: few
d_gene: NA
CDR3nt: TGTGCCAGCAGTCGGAGGGGACACACTGAAGCTTTCTTT
CDR3aa: CASSRRGHTEAFF

v_gene: TRBV11-2
j_gene: TRBJ2-2
abundance: few
d_gene: NA
CDR3nt: TGTGCCAGCAGCTTATGGCGGATCCTCACCGGGGAGCTGTTTTTT
CDR3aa: CASSLWRILTGELFF

v_gene: TRBV12-3/TRBV12-4
j_gene: TRBJ2-1
abundance: NA
d_gene: NA
CDR3nt: TGTGCCAGCAGTGAAGTACCCAGTGAGCAGTTCTTC
CDR3aa: CASSEVPSEQFF

v_gene: TRBV20-1
j_gene: TRBJ2-1
abundance: NA
d_gene: TRBD1
CDR3nt: TGCAGTGCAAAACCGGGACAGTCCTACAATGAGCAGTTCTTC
CDR3aa: CSAKPGQSYNEQFF

v_gene: TRBV7-9
j_gene: TRBJ2-7
abundance: NA
d_gene: NA
CDR3nt: TGTGCCAGCAGCCTCGAAGCCTGGGAAACCTACGAGCAGTACTTC
CDR3aa: CASSLEAWETYEQYF

v_gene: TRBV29-1
j_gene: TRBJ2-2
abundance: NA
d_gene: TRBD2
CDR3nt: TGCAGCGCTTCTAGCGGGAGGCACCTTGACACCGGGGAGCTGTTTTTT
CDR3aa: CSASSGRHLDTGELFF

v_gene: TRBV27
j_gene: TRBJ2-7
abundance: few
d_gene: TRBD1
CDR3nt: TGTGCCAGCAGTGTCCGGACAGGGGGCTTGTACGAGCAGTACTTC
CDR3aa: CASSVRTGGLYEQYF

v_gene: TRBV10-3
j_gene: TRBJ2-1
abundance: NA
d_gene: NA
CDR3nt: TGTGCCACCGTTATGGCAGGAGGAGACAATGAGCAGTTCTTC
CDR3aa: CATVMAGGDNEQFF

v_gene: TRBV20-1
j_gene: TRBJ2-1
abundance: NA
d_gene: NA
CDR3nt: TGCAGTGCTAGAAAGCTACCTATGTATGAGCAGTTCTTC
CDR3aa: CSARKLPMYEQFF

v_gene: TRBV6-2/TRBV6-3
j_gene: TRBJ2-1
abundance: few
d_gene: TRBD2
CDR3nt: TGTGCCAGCAGACGACTAGCCTCCAATGAGCAGTTCTTC
CDR3aa: CASRRLASNEQFF

v_gene: TRBV27
j_gene: TRBJ2-7
abundance: NA
d_gene: NA
CDR3nt: TGTGCCAGCAGTTTACGGGGCAGGGGGGCCTACGAGCAGTACTTC
CDR3aa: CASSLRGRGAYEQYF

v_gene: TRBV20-1
j_gene: TRBJ2-1
abundance: NA
d_gene: NA
CDR3nt: TGCAGTGCTAGATCTGGGCCGTTACGCAATGAGCAGTTCTTC
CDR3aa: CSARSGPLRNEQFF

v_gene: TRBV5-1
j_gene: TRBJ2-1
abundance: NA
d_gene: TRBD2
CDR3nt: TGCGCCAGCAGACTAGCGGGAGTTGGGGGAACCTTAAAGGGGCAGTTCTTC
CDR3aa: CASRLAGVGGTLKGQFF